This record looks at one T cell receptor beta chain sequence and its context. Its antigen is not known. Donors were systemically healthy Caucasian individuals from Russia aged roughly 6 to 95 years. Through a sample-barcoded 5' primer and a J-beta primer mix, a second PCR was run for roughly 6 to 11 cycles. A template-switch adaptor that had 12 random nucleotides put a tag on each cDNA molecule. TCRdb ran MiXCR on the 5' RACE reads and lists one entry per CDR3 protein. The table lists 550,000 to 750,000 distinct CDR3 sequences, about 21% of them singletons. This specimen belongs to a study of blood T cells in healthy people across ages. General study results and limits: Strong correlation was found linking TCR beta diversity to naive T cell percentage.

Sample: blood. This clonotype was sampled from a man between 65 and 85 years old in good health.

The CDR3 DNA follows: TGTGCCAGCAGGGGCCCCAAGGTCTACGAGCAGTACTTC. It encodes CASRGPKVYEQYF. J is TRBJ2-7 and V is TRBV6-1; no clear D gene. Germline V lookup: CDR1 MNHNS, CDR2 SASEGT. The CDR3 spans 13 residues. V was pared by 6 bases and J by 3 bases, with 12 bases between.